Detailed here is one TCR beta chain. Libraries were prepared by immunoSEQ multiplex PCR; TCRdb keeps only in-frame clonotypes and omits some of them. Among around 95,000 clones listed, 85% to 95% were seen once. CDR3 length: 15 amino acids. The germline CDR1 and CDR2 sequences are MNHNY and SVGAGI (reference sequence). After removal of 4 bases from V and 5 bases from J, the junction contained 9 bases not matched to a gene. The source of the sample is a study of OX40 agonist ivuxolimab in advanced cancers. The starting material was CD4+ or CD8+ T cells sorted from blood, obtained in a trial of the OX40 agonist ivuxolimab. The clonotype comes from an adult with an advanced solid tumor such as melanoma, head and neck, liver or kidney cancer. This rearrangement joins TRBV6-6 to TRBJ2-5, with TRBD2 identical over 8 bases. DNA for the CDR3: TGTGCCAGCAGTTCCGGACTAGCCGGGTGGGAGACCCAGTACTTC. Translation: CASSSGLAGWETQYF.